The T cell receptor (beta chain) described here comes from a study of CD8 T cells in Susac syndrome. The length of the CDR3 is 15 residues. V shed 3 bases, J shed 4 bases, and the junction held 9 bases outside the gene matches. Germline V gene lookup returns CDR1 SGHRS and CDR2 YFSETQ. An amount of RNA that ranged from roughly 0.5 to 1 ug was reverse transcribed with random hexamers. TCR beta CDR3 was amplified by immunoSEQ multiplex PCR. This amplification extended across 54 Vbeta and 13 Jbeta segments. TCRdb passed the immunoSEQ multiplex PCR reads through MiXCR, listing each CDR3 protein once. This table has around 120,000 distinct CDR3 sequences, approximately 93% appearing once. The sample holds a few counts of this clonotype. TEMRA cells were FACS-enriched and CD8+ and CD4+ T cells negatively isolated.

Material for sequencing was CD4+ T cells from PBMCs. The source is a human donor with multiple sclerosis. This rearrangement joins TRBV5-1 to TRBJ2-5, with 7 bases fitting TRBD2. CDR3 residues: CASSSSDGGGETQYF. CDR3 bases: TGCGCCAGCAGCTCATCGGACGGCGGGGGAGAGACCCAGTACTTC.